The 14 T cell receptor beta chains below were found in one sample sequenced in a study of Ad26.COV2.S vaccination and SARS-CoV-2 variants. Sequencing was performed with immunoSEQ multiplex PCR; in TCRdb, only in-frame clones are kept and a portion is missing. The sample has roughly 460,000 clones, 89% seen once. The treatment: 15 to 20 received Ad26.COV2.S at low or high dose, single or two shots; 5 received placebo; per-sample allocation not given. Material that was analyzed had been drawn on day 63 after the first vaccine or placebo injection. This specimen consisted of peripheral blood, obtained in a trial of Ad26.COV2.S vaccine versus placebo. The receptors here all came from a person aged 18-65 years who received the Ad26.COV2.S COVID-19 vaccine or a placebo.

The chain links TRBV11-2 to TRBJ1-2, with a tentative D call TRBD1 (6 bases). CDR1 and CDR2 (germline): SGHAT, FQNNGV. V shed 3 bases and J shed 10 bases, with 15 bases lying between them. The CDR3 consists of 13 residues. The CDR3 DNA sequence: TGTGCCAGCAGCTTTAACAGGGACCGGCACTACACCTTC. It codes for CASSFNRDRHYTF.

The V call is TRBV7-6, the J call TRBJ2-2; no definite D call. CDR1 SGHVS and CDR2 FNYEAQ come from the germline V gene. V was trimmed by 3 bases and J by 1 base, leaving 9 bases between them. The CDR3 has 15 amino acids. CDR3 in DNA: TGTGCCAGCAGCTTTCAGGAACAGAACACCGGGGAGCTGTTTTTT. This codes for CASSFQEQNTGELFF.

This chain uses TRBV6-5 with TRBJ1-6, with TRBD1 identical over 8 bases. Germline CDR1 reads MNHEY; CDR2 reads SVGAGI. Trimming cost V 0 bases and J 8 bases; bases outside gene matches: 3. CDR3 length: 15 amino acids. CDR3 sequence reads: CASSYSSRGHSPLHF. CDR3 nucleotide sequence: TGTGCCAGCAGTTACTCGAGCAGGGGGCATTCACCCCTCCACTTT.

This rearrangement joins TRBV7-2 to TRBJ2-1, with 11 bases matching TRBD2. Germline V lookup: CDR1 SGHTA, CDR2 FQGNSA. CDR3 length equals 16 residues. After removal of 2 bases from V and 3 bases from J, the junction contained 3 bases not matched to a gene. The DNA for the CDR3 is TGTGCCAGCAGCTTACGGCTAGCGGGGGGCTACAATGAGCAGTTCTTC. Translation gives CASSLRLAGGYNEQFF.

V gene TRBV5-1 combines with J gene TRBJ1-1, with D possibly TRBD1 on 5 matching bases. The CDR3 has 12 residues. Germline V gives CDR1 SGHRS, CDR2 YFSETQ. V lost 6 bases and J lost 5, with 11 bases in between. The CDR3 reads CASNDGGTEAFF. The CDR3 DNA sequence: TGCGCCAGCAACGACGGGGGGACTGAAGCTTTCTTT. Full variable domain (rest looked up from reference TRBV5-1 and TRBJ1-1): KAGVTQTPRYLIKTRGQQVTLSCSPISGHRSVSWYQQTPGQGLQFLFEYFSETQRNKGNFPGRFSGRQFSNSRSEMNVSTLELGDSALYLCASNDGGTEAFFGQGTRLTVV.

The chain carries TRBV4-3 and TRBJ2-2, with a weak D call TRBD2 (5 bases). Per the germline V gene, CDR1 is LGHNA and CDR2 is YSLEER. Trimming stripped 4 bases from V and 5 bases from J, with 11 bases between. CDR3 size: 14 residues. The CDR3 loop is CASSPGLRTGELFF. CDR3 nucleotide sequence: TGCGCCAGCAGCCCCGGACTCCGAACCGGGGAGCTGTTTTTT.

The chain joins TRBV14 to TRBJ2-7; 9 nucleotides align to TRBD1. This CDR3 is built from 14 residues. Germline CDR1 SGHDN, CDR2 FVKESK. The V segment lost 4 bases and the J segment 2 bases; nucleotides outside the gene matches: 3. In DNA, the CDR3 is TGTGCCAGCAGCCCCCGGACAGGGGCCTACGAGCAGTACTTC. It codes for CASSPRTGAYEQYF.

The CDR3 spells CAISVQGTLTEAFF. The DNA of the CDR3 is TGTGCCATCAGTGTGCAGGGTACGCTTACTGAAGCTTTCTTT. This sequence joins TRBV10-3 and TRBJ1-1, with D perhaps matching TRBD1 (5 bases). The CDR3 totals 14 residues. The V gene lost 4 bases and the J gene lost 5 bases, with 14 bases spanning the gap. Germline lookup yields CDR1 ENHRY and CDR2 SYGVKD.

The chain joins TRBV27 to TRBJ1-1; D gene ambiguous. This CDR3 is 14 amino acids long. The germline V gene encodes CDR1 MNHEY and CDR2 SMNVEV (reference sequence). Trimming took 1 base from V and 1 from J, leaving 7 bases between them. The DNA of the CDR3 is TGTGCCAGCAGTTTATGGGGTAAGAACACTGAAGCTTTCTTT. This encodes CASSLWGKNTEAFF.

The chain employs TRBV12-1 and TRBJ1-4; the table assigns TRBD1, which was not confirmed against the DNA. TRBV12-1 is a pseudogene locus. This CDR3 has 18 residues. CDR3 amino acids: CASSFSGPKDRENEKLFF. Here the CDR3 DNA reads TGTGCCAGCAGCTTTTCGGGCCCTAAGGACAGGGAGAATGAAAAACTGTTTTTT.

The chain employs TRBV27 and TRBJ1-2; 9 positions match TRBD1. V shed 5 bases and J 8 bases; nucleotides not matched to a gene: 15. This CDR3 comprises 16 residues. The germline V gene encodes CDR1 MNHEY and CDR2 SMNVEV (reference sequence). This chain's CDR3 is CASSLQDGTGPVGYTF. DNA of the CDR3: TGTGCCAGCAGTCTTCAGGATGGGACAGGGCCCGTGGGCTACACCTTC.

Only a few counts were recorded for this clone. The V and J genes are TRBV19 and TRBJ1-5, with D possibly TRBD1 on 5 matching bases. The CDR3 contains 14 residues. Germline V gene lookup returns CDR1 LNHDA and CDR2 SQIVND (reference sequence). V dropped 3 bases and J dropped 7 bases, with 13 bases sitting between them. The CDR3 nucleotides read TGTGCCAGTAGTATGGAAGGGACGGGGCAGCCCCAGCATTTT. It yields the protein CASSMEGTGQPQHF. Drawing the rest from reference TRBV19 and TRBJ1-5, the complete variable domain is DGGITQSPKYLFRKEGQNVTLSCEQNLNHDAMYWYRQDPGQGLRLIYYSQIVNDFQKGDIAEGYSVSREKKESFPLTVTSAQKNPTAFYLCASSMEGTGQPQHFGDGTRLSIL.

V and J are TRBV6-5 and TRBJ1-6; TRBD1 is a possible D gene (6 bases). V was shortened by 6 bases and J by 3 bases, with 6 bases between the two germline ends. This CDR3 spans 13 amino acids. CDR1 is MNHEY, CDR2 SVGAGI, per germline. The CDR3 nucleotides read TGTGCCAGCAGACAGGGCTATAATTCACCCCTCCACTTT. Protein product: CASRQGYNSPLHF.

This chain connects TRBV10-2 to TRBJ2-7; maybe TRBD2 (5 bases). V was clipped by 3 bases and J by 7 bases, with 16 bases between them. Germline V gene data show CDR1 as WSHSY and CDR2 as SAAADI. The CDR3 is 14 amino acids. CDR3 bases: TGCGCCAGCAGTGAAGTAAGCGGCTCGGGGGAGCAGTACTTC. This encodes CASSEVSGSGEQYF.